This TCR beta chain was obtained from a study of PD-1 and CTLA-4 blockade in melanoma. Repertoires were generated with immunoSEQ multiplex PCR, while TCRdb's copy carries only in-frame clones and drops some. This table holds tens of thousands of clones, roughly 88% found once. Here the sequenced sample was CD8+ T cells from peripheral blood, taken before anti-PD-1 treatment. The receptor's source is a human donor with melanoma.

The CDR3 DNA is TGCGCCAGCAGTCCCACACGGGGGAGCGAGCAGTACTTC. Amino acid sequence: CASSPTRGSEQYF. This rearrangement joins TRBV4-1 to TRBJ2-7; D possibly corresponds to TRBD2 (6 bases). From germline, CDR1 is MGHRA and CDR2 YSYEKL. The CDR3 runs to 13 residues. Trimming left V 6 bases short and J 6 bases short, with 15 bases between.